Detailed here is one T cell receptor beta chain. The data were taken from a study of shared clonotypes between healthy human individuals. This table comes from immunoSEQ multiplex PCR, and its TCRdb copy is limited to in-frame clones, with some not included. The sample consists of around 1.5 million clones, approximately 98% of them appearing once. This CDR3 is 16 amino acids long. Germline values: CDR1 LNHNV, CDR2 YYDKDF (reference sequence). The V segment lost 2 bases and the J segment 12 bases; nucleotides outside the gene matches: 17. The sample consisted of naive CD4+ T cells sorted from blood. Subset of the sample: CD45RA+ positively selected. V gene TRBV15 combines with J gene TRBJ1-1; 8 bases match TRBD1. The receptor was isolated from a man aged 25 to 45 in good health. DNA of the CDR3: TGTGCCACCAGCAGACCGAAACAGGGGGAACTTCTGAAAACTTTCTTT. This encodes CATSRPKQGELLKTFF.